This T cell receptor beta chain was identified in a study of T cells in localized non-small cell lung cancer. As to this clone: Its cognate antigen is unknown.

Germline-derived CDR1 and CDR2 are SGHKS and YYEKEE (reference sequence). V gave up 4 bases and J gave up 3 bases; unmatched junction bases: 3. The CDR3 consists of 13 residues. Sequenced by immunoSEQ multiplex PCR; TCRdb stores in-frame clones only, minus some. Here the sample spans just under 35,000 clones, 85% to 95% being singletons. The study's findings and limits: Adjacent uninvolved lung had the highest clonality, suggesting focused antigen responses. Sequencing covered just one tumor region, so heterogeneity cannot be ruled out.

This receptor was taken from a female donor aged 60 or older with stage II lung adenocarcinoma. The J gene is TRBJ2-5, the V gene TRBV5-5; 7 nucleotides match TRBD2. The sequencing used peripheral blood mononuclear cells, collected before any cancer treatment. The CDR3: CASSRGGEETQYF. CDR3 coding DNA: TGTGCCAGCAGCCGCGGGGGAGAAGAGACCCAGTACTTC.